This T cell receptor beta chain was recorded in a study of T cell repertoires in cytomegalovirus infection (dated by TCRdb to between 2017 and 2020). Broadly, across the study: Peptide stimulations targeted recently identified HLA-C-restricted CMV epitopes, whose presentation resists viral immunomodulation, together with well-studied HLA-B-restricted epitopes. Donor HLA type was relevant to the analysis, because carriage of CMV infection together with the matching HLA type was indicated by public TCR beta signatures. Beyond this particular receptor, the publication reports: The ex vivo response was dominated by HLA-C-restricted CMV-specific TCR beta clonotypes, and the single most frequent clonotype in two of eight donors was supplied by these HLA-C-restricted clonotypes. In both this cohort and an independent roughly 360-donor cohort, the cumulative frequency of public TCR beta family members distinguished carriers of CMV infection plus the relevant HLA type.

TCRdb shows the sequencer as Illumina HiSeq 1500. In-frame beta chains were kept once TCRdb had trimmed the public reads at Q25 with fastp and called clones with MiXCR. Every CDR3 protein is listed once, alongside the most common genes and DNA of its rows. This sample lists about 770,000 distinct CDR3 sequences; 29% were detected once. Around 12% of the sample is held by the ten biggest clonotypes. There are many counts of this clonotype. The clone's antigen remains unknown. Base qualities were left out, and no much larger clone turns up one base away. Looking up the germline V gene yields CDR1 MGHRA and CDR2 YSYEKL. Measured from the cysteine to the phenylalanine, the CDR3 is 20 residues long. The sequence is cut down to CDR3 DNA, 60 bases in frame from base 1. V loses 0 bases of germline sequence and J loses 2 bases, and the interval between the two ends is 23 bases. In the paper's terms, the treatment or condition label means: in vitro stimulation with specific CMV peptide epitopes to enrich CMV-specific T cells.

The chain is encoded by TRBV4-1 joined to TRBJ1-5; no D gene call is confident. The TCR was taken from a human donor in good health (CMV status not recorded). Some clones in this sample may be carry-over from other donors' samples. Source: cultured CD8+ T cells from PBMCs, taken from culture after CMV antigen stimulation. The DNA sequence follows: TGCGCCAGCAGCCAAGAGCCTATGATAGTCCCAGCCCGGGGCAATCAGCCCCAGCATTTT. It translates to CASSQEPMIVPARGNQPQHF.